This T cell receptor (beta chain) was sequenced for a study of cytomegalovirus exposure and HLA in healthy donors (dated by TCRdb to 2017 to 2019). In terms of the full investigation: An earlier analysis of some 550 of the donors reported 250 to 300 Gb of sequence data and approximately 110 million unique TCR beta sequences from 150 million to 200 million T cells. About 330 gigabases of sequencing data and about 92 million unique TCR sequences made up an early release that covered approximately 700 HLA-typed donors. Of the 300 to 450 genotyped donors, less than 90% were placed in the genetic ancestry cluster associated with self-reported Caucasian donors. The study aimed to test whether signatures of past pathogen exposure could be identified by cataloging public T cell receptors. The T cell repertoires of 666 subjects were profiled by immunosequencing and related to cytomegalovirus serostatus. Besides the first cohort of around 700 subjects, a separate validation cohort made up of over 100 different subjects was used. The study combined high-throughput TCR immunosequencing, statistical association of individual TCRs with disease status, and machine learning to predict cytomegalovirus infection status. To study patterns of TCR occurrence, a later analysis re-analyzed previously published TCR beta repertoires from 700 or so donors and added high-resolution HLA genotyping. In the later analysis, no new phenotypic data were used to find candidate immune exposures; instead, reliance was placed on TCR beta sequences and their occurrence across donors. To decide whether each TCR beta V gene segment behaved as functional or pseudogenic, an earlier analysis of 587 of the donors relied on high-throughput TCR beta sequencing. Alongside the repertoire data, information on donor age, sex, ethnicity and CMV serostatus was compiled. A later genetic analysis took genome-wide SNP genotypes for 398 of the 666 donors and used that subset as a discovery cohort. Every repertoire in the discovery cohort had been generated on one and the same sequencing platform. Both class I and class II loci were covered by HLA typing, at four-digit resolution. Typing coverage differed by locus: A, B, C, DRB1 and DQB1 were typed in roughly 629-640 donors, DQA1 in about 500, DPA1 in some 610, and DPB1 in around 440. About five DR-DQ haplotypes were treated as single units for association and clustering because of strong linkage in the cohort. Among 350 to 400 genotyped donors of the cohort, an average of about 240,000 unique TCR beta nucleotide sequences were sequenced per donor, roughly 18% of them non-productive.

Here is what the overall study found, with its caveats: Linkage disequilibrium might explain the correlated functional status among segregating V segments, but an unknown experimental factor could not be excluded. It was suggested by the authors that the approach could potentially be generalized to other disease states and immunological phenotypes. The classifier was reported to diagnose cytomegalovirus status with high specificity and sensitivity in both the original cohort and the validation cohort. A later analysis found that HLA-associated TCR beta chains were more clonally expanded and had lower generation probabilities than equally common non-associated chains. A cluster of highly shared sequence variants was judged likely to represent a technical artifact of the sequencing pipeline. A few of the identified cytomegalovirus-associated TCR beta chains were confirmed in vitro to be specific for cytomegalovirus antigens. A further reported finding was that TCR beta sequences accurately predicted the HLA-A and HLA-B alleles for most subjects in the first cohort. Most TCR sequences were observed very rarely across donors, whereas some public TCRs were present in many individuals. Several of the top co-occurrence clusters appeared to be linked to parvovirus B19, influenza, CMV and Epstein-Barr virus, according to a later analysis. In a later genetic analysis, a missense DCLRE1C variant was associated with V-gene and J-gene trimming of TCR beta chains, and the association was replicated in an independent cohort. This cohort had only TCR beta chains sequenced, and the lack of alpha or paired-chain data limited which features could be detected. Roughly uniform sequencing depth across donors was assumed in presence/absence analyses, although this assumption may not hold. CMV serostatus was the only immune exposure information available for the cohort. In an earlier analysis of fewer than 750 of the donors, most TCR beta V segments were observed in productive rearrangements about 90% or about 30% of the time, broadly matching IMGT annotations. When HLA alleles, especially DR and DQ, strongly co-occurred, TCR associations were difficult to assign to individual alleles. Compared with the roughly 700-donor mean, donors in an Asian-associated ancestry cluster had fewer N-insertions in productive TCRs, according to a later genetic analysis. In a later analysis, TCR association rates were found to vary across HLA loci, with the most associated TCRs seen for DRB1 alleles and the fewest for HLA-C alleles. The study gave a list of under 200 TCR beta chains associated with cytomegalovirus. The earlier analysis of about 600 of the donors excluded seventeen rarely observed V segments, including chromosome 9 orphons, because counts were too low. A later analysis associated about 16,000 TCR beta sequences with specific HLA alleles at a false discovery rate of 0.05. HLA typing was unavailable for some donors at each locus, so association tests used only the typed subset. A later analysis found that most CMV-associated TCR beta chains appeared HLA-restricted, with HLA associations seemingly driven largely by CMV exposure. Because the 87-base-pair reads could not distinguish some IMGT-functional V segments, including TRBV6-2 and TRBV6-3, those segments were excluded.

Taken from cysteine to phenylalanine, the CDR3 has 14 residues. Left in the record is the CDR3 DNA by itself, 42 bases read in frame from the first base. CDR1 and CDR2 are read off the germline V gene as MDHEN and SYDVKM. For this chain, trimming is 5 bases at the V end and 9 bases at the J end, and the number of junction bases without a gene match is 6. The cohort comprised more than 550 healthy bone marrow donors. At the time of sampling, all cohort members were nominally healthy, though unrecorded immune exposures were likely present. The donor was CMV seronegative and was included in the group of about 400 seronegative cohort members. A peripheral blood sample was provided by each donor, and peripheral blood mononuclear cells were used for TCR beta sequencing. The Qiagen DNeasy Blood Extraction Kit was used to extract genomic DNA from the blood cell samples. Receptors were amplified or captured by the immunoSEQ multiplex PCR assay. A mixture of 60 forward primers for TCR Vbeta segments and 13 reverse primers for TCR Jbeta segments was used in the multiplex PCR. The CDR3 region of rearranged TCR beta genes was amplified from genomic DNA with a multiplex PCR assay. The amplified TCR beta libraries were sequenced on the Illumina HiSeq System as 87-base-pair reads. The authors processed their data as follows. A later analysis counted some 80 million unique TCR beta chains across the 550 to 800 repertoires, and approximately 11 million of these chains were shared by at least two donors. Raw reads were error-corrected and collapsed into unique sequences with a nearest-neighbor algorithm that merged closely related sequences to remove PCR and sequencing errors. V, D and J gene segments were assigned by aligning CDR3 sequences to IMGT reference sequences. For a sequence to be retained, a match of at least six nucleotides was required to both a V gene segment and a J gene segment. Rearrangements were called productive when the CDR3 lacked stop codons and stayed in frame with V and J; all others were non-productive. CDR3 was defined by IMGT convention, running from the second conserved V-encoded cysteine to the conserved J-encoded phenylalanine. Sequences without an unambiguous match to a single V gene segment were excluded from the earlier analysis of about 600 of the donors. An earlier analysis of 587 of the donors called V segments functional above 56.7% productive rearrangements and segregating when the between-donor standard deviation exceeded 5%. A statistical classification framework was built for diagnosing cytomegalovirus status from the catalog of TCR beta chain sequences. V and J gene assignment, in a later analysis, came from comparing TCR nucleotide sequences with IMGT/GENE-DB human TR gene sequences. The TCRdist pipeline was used in a later analysis to assign CDR3 sequences and most-parsimonious VDJ recombination scenarios. In a later analysis, each TCR beta chain was defined by its CDR3 amino acid sequence together with its V-gene family, and reads without a unique V-gene family were excluded. A later analysis removed over 500 highly shared, low-generation-probability nucleotide sequences to deal with suspected cross-contamination and a sequencing artifact. A later analysis calculated a clonal expansion index for each public chain from normalized within-repertoire ranks of inferred template counts. A later analysis computed generation probabilities with a VDJ recombination model fitted to out-of-frame rearrangements, and checked the results against IGoR. In a later analysis, TCR-TCR, TCR-HLA and TCR-CMV co-occurrence was scored with hypergeometric tests, and a repertoire-size bias correction was applied to TCR pairs. A later analysis estimated false discovery rates by permuting HLA or CMV assignments 20 times. A later analysis grouped co-occurring TCRs with DBSCAN, adding TCRdist sequence similarity when clustering within HLA-allele-positive subsets. For co-occurrence clustering, repertoires with fewer than 30,000 or more than 120,000 public chains were excluded, along with roughly five repertoires with anomalous nucleotide sharing. Held by TCRdb, this immuneACCESS table contains in-frame sequences only and omits some clones. Under half of the omission traces to an unresolved V gene where checked; the cause of the rest is unknown. The D gene and trimming were derived from the DNA, and the V and J assignments and clone size from that table. The sample records about 60,000 clones, 87% of which are singletons. Clones ranked in the top ten supply approximately 1.3% of the sample.

About this clone: It has no known antigen specificity. Within one base of it there is no much larger clone, and no base qualities were kept.

Sequences were obtained from PBMCs. The receptor was isolated from a young man in good health and CMV-seronegative. Rearrangement joined TRBV28 to TRBJ2-1; 11 bases in between match TRBD1. CDR3 sequence: CASSARTGGSEQFF. In nucleotide form, the sequence is TGTGCCAGCAGTGCCCGGACAGGGGGCAGTGAGCAGTTCTTC. The CDR3, completed at both ends by the reference TRBV28 and TRBJ2-1 genes, gives the full variable domain DVKVTQSSRYLVKRTGEKVFLECVQDMDHENMFWYRQDPGLGLRLIYFSYDVKMKEKGDIPEGYSVSREKKERFSLILESASTNQTSMYLCASSARTGGSEQFFGPGTRLTVL.